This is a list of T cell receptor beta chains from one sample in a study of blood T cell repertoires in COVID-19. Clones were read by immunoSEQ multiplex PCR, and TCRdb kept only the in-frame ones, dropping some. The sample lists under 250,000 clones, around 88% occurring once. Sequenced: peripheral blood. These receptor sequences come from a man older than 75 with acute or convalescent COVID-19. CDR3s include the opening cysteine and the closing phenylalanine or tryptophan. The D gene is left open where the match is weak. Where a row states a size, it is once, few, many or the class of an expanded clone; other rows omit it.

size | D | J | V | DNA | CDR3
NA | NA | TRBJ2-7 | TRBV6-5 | TGTGCCAGCAGTTCCGGACAACTAATCTACGAGCAGTACTTC | CASSSGQLIYEQYF
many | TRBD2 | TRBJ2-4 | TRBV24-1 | TGTGCCACCAGTGATTCTAGCGGGAGAGCCAAAAACATTCAGTACTTC | CATSDSSGRAKNIQYF
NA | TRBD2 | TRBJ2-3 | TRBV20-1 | TGCAGTGCCTTAACGGGGGGTACGCAGTATTTT | CSALTGGTQYF
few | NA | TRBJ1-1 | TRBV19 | TGTGCCAGTACCCGGGCAGGGTCTTTAGCGGACACTGAAGCTTTCTTT | CASTRAGSLADTEAFF
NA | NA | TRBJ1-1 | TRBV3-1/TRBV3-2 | TGTGCCAGCAGCGCAGGGGTGACTGAAGCTTTCTTT | CASSAGVTEAFF
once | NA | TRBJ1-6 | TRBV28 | TGTGCCAGCAGTTTATCGGGGGGCGTCAATTCACCCCTCCACTTT | CASSLSGGVNSPLHF
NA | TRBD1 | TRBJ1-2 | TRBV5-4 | TGTGCCAGCAGACTGCCGGACAGGGACAACTATGGCTACACCTTC | CASRLPDRDNYGYTF
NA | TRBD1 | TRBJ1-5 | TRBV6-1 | TGTGCCAGCAGTGACAGGGGGCGTCTGGAGCCCCAGCATTTT | CASSDRGRLEPQHF
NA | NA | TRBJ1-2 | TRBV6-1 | TGTGCCAGCAGTGAAAGCGCCCTCTATGGCTACACCTTC | CASSESALYGYTF
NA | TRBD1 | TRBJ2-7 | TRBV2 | TGTGCCAGGGCCGGGACAGGCCCCTACGAGCAGTACTTC | CARAGTGPYEQYF
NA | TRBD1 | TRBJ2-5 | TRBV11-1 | TGTGCCAGCAGCTTAGCGCTAGGGGGCGGGGAGACCCAGTACTTC | CASSLALGGGETQYF
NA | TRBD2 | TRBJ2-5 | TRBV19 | TGTGCCAGTAGTATAGTGGAGGCTAGCGGTAGAGAGACCCAGTACTTC | CASSIVEASGRETQYF
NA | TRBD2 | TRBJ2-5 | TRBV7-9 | TGTGCCAGCAGCTCAGTTCAGCTGCCGGGAGGGACCCAGTACTTC | CASSSVQLPGGTQYF
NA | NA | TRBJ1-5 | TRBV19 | TGTGCCAGTAGCAGCCAGGATAACAATCAGCCCCAGCATTTT | CASSSQDNNQPQHF
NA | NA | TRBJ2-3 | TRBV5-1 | TGCGCCAGCAGCTTGTGGGAGAGACCGGGACTGACTAGCACAGATACGCAGTATTTT | CASSLWERPGLTSTDTQYF
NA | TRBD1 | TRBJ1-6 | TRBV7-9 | TGTGCCAGCAGCCGCCGGGACAGGGGTTCACCCCTCCACTTT | CASSRRDRGSPLHF